The 2 T cell receptor beta chains in this list originate from one sample, sequenced in a study of blood T cell repertoires in COVID-19. TCRdb's table, derived via immunoSEQ multiplex PCR, lists solely in-frame clones and lacks some. The profile covers 220,000 or so clones, with 75% to 85% appearing a single time and around 8% taken by the ten largest. The sequencing sample was made of peripheral blood. The receptors were sampled from a woman of 80 years or more with COVID-19, enrolled during active disease.

This clone has just one count. The genes are TRBV10-3 and TRBJ1-2; D is undetermined. The CDR3 has 12 amino acids. Germline V gene data show CDR1 as ENHRY and CDR2 as SYGVKD. V lost 0 bases and J 5 bases, leaving 4 bases between the germline ends. The CDR3 loop reads CAISESEYGYTF. DNA for the CDR3: TGTGCCATCAGTGAGTCAGAGTATGGCTACACCTTC.

V gene TRBV30 combines with J gene TRBJ1-2, with D unresolved. Germline V gives CDR1 GTSNPN, CDR2 SVGIG (reference sequence). With 3 bases removed from V and 8 bases from J, the gap between germline ends came to 16 bases. The CDR3 consists of 13 residues. CDR3 in DNA: TGTGCCTGGAGGGAGCCCCCCGCAGTGGGCTACACCTTC. Its translation is CAWREPPAVGYTF. The complete variable domain, with remaining parts taken from reference TRBV30 and TRBJ1-2, reads SQTIHQWPATLVQPVGSPLSLECTVEGTSNPNLYWYRQAAGRGLQLLFYSVGIGQISSEVPQNLSASRPQDRQFILSSKKLLLSDSGFYLCAWREPPAVGYTFGSGTRLTVV.